In this sample, the clone carrying this TCR beta chain turned up once. The antigen is undetermined. This sample is drawn from a study of T cell responses to AZD1222 COVID-19 vaccine. Points from the study as a whole: Spike was spanned by vaccine-associated CD4 TCRs, with dominance at 160-218 and 743-854. Baseline testing showed seropositivity in only six or seven AZD1222 recipients.

This CDR3 has 12 amino acids. V was clipped by 3 bases and J by 3 bases, with 8 bases between them. Germline CDR1 and CDR2: GTSNPN and SVGIG (reference sequence). Some clones are missing from TCRdb's copy, which holds only in-frame ones; the method was immunoSEQ multiplex PCR. The sample contains around 160,000 clones, over 80% of which appear only once. Sequenced here: peripheral blood, sampled on day 0 of MenACWY control vaccination. This clonotype was sampled from an adult in good health. This chain links TRBV30 with TRBJ1-1; D call uncertain. CDR3 region: CAWSLGDTEAFF. CDR3 coding DNA: TGTGCCTGGAGCTTAGGTGACACTGAAGCTTTCTTT.